A selection of T cell receptor beta chains follows, all from one sample in a study of T-cell reconstitution after alpha-beta-depleted transplantation in children. TCRdb called the PCR reads again in MiXCR, with one record for every CDR3 protein. The sample records hundreds of thousands of distinct CDR3 sequences, 13% being singletons. Specimen: PBMCs, mostly from graft donor cells, collected 360 days after TCRalphabeta/CD19-depleted stem cell transplant. These receptors were collected from a male patient aged 10 to 17 who had a stem cell transplant for acute myeloid leukemia, so the T cells may come from the graft donor. CDR3s include the opening cysteine and the closing phenylalanine or tryptophan. A clone size is listed for some rows: how often the clone was seen (once, few, many), or a class if it is expanded.

>many|TRBJ2-2|TRBV30
CAWSNTGELFF
>many|TRBJ1-1|TRBV28
CASSLGQGVGTEAFF
>few|TRBJ2-7|TRBV7-8
CASSWTISYEQYF
>many|TRBJ1-1|TRBV29-1
CSVCIVNTEAFF
>many|TRBJ2-7|TRBV25-1
CASSEWGYEQYF
>few|TRBJ2-1|TRBV7-4
CASSLQGLAGGHSYNEQFF
>few|TRBJ2-7|TRBV5-6
CASSFMTVASYEQYF
>few|TRBJ2-7|TRBV7-3
CASSLSRGGWGLAGDYEQYF
>many|TRBJ2-3|TRBV7-3
CASSLVAGEGADTQYF
>few|TRBJ2-1|TRBV25-1
CASSECEGRRWCNEQFF
>.|TRBJ2-5|TRBV12-3/TRBV12-4
CASGTSQETQYF
>few|TRBJ2-1|TRBV29-1
CSAGQGFYNEQFF
>.|TRBJ2-1|TRBV2
CAGGDSPTYNEQFF
>.|TRBJ2-7|TRBV7-9
CASIPQGGGSYEQYF
>once|TRBJ2-1|TRBV7-3
CASSHRAGLGNEQFF
>many|TRBJ2-1|TRBV24-1
CATSEHLAAYNEQFF
>many|TRBJ2-7|TRBV12-3/TRBV12-4
CASSPYSGSYEQYF
>many|TRBJ2-2|TRBV29-1
CSVVNSNTGELFF
>.|TRBJ2-1|TRBV7-6
CASSLQDEQFF
>.|TRBJ2-7|TRBV29-1
CSVRGQVAYEQYF